The sequence of this T cell receptor (beta chain) was determined in a study of blood T cell repertoires in COVID-19. Turning to the study itself: Italy, Spain and the United States were the sources of the convalescent and acute COVID-19 samples.

The CDR3 covers 14 residues. Trimming removed 2 bases at V and 5 bases at J, with 11 bases between. Germline-derived CDR1 and CDR2 are SGHVS and FQNEAQ. The participants were between roughly 18 and 90 years old and came from roughly 24 US areas. For recovered donors of Cohort 3, there were two negative PCRs, clearance, or symptom resolution. Assay: immunoSEQ multiplex PCR; the TCRdb copy retains only in-frame clones and omits some. This table has roughly 250,000 clones, around nine tenths appearing once. This clone was recorded only once. Input material: PBMCs or T cells enriched from blood (not recorded which). The rearrangement uses TRBV7-8 and TRBJ2-3; the D is unclear. The sequence derives from a young woman who had recovered from COVID-19. CDR3 sequence (DNA): TGTGCCAGCAGCTTATCCGGAGCTAGAGATACGCAGTATTTT. Translated, it gives CASSLSGARDTQYF.